This T cell receptor delta chain emerged from a study of gamma-delta T cells after stem cell transplantation. TCRdb used CATT to re-call clones from the RT-PCR reads. The sample consists of about 3,500 delta-chain clones, around 10% of them appearing once. This clone appeared a few times. CDR1 is NSMFDY and CDR2 is ISSIKDK in the germline V gene. The CDR3 has 18 amino acids. V dropped 2 bases and J dropped 0; count of bases not matched to a gene: 15. This TCR was recovered from a human donor. It is not recorded whose cells these are; they may come from a transplant donor. Sample: gamma-delta T cells. The V call is TRAV29/DV5, the J call TRDJ1; 8 bases are shared with TRDD3. No J gene is reported in TCRdb; it was inferred here by comparing the DNA with germline. CDR3 residues: CAARELGAPPTYTDKLIF. CDR3 bases: TGTGCAGCAAGAGAACTGGGGGCCCCCCCGACGTACACCGATAAACTCATCTTT.